Reported below is one TCR beta chain. J was trimmed by 3 bases and V by 5 bases; bases with no gene match: 7. The germline gives CDR1 SGHTA, CDR2 FQGNSA. The CDR3 extends over 14 amino acids. The data were taken from a study of blood T cell repertoires in COVID-19. Study-level information: Some COVID-19 samples were acute and others convalescent; all came from the United States, Italy and Spain. Sample material is recorded as cDNA or gDNA derived from T cells, B-cell-depleted T cells, or PBMCs.

Repertoires were generated with immunoSEQ multiplex PCR, while TCRdb's copy carries only in-frame clones and drops some. The sample shows about 240,000 clones, over 65% of them seen only once. Sequenced: peripheral blood. The sequence was obtained from a woman over 75 with acute or convalescent COVID-19. V usage is TRBV7-2 and J usage is TRBJ2-7; 7 bases align to TRBD2. The CDR3 protein is CASSLSGALYEQYF. CDR3 coding DNA: TGTGCCAGCAGCCTGAGCGGGGCCCTCTACGAGCAGTACTTC. Full variable domain (rest looked up from reference TRBV7-2 and TRBJ2-7): GAGVSQSPSNKVTEKGKDVELRCDPISGHTALYWYRQSLGQGLEFLIYFQGNSAPDKSGLPSDRFSAERTGGSVSTLTIQRTQQEDSAVYLCASSLSGALYEQYFGPGTRLTVT.